This TCR beta chain appears in the sequencing data of a study of identical twins. MiXCR, run by TCRdb on the 5' RACE reads, gives a single entry per CDR3 protein. Here the sample spans about 300,000 distinct CDR3 sequences, about 12% being singletons. The study's findings and limits: Invariant MAIT and iNKT cells are populations that could partly confound zero-insertion analyses.

This CDR3 has 16 residues. The V gene's germline CDR1 is SNHLY and CDR2 FYNNEI. With V trimmed by 3 bases and J by 2 bases, 7 bases remained unmatched. As to this clonotype: Its target is not known.

These records were also assigned to another study, of yellow fever vaccine responses in identical twins.

The sequence derives from a woman aged 18-29 years in good health. Material: CD8+ T cells sorted from blood. The chain is built from TRBV2 and TRBJ1-5; TRBD1 aligns across 7 bases. In DNA form, the CDR3 reads TGTGCCAGCAGTGACGGTACAGGGGTGGGCAATCAGCCCCAGCATTTT. It is translated as CASSDGTGVGNQPQHF.